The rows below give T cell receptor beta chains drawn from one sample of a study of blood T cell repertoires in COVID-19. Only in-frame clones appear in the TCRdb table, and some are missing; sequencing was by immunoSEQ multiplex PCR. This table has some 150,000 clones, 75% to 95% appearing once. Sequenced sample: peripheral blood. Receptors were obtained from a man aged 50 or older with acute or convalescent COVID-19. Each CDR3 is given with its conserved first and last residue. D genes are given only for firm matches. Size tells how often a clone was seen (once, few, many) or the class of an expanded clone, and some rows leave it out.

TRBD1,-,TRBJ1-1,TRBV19,CASSLRGQNTEAFF,TGTGCCAGTAGTTTGAGGGGGCAGAACACTGAAGCTTTCTTT
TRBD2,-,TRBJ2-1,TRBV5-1,CASSPGLAGGYEQFF,TGCGCCAGCAGCCCCGGGCTAGCGGGGGGCTATGAGCAGTTCTTC
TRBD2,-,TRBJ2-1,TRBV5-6,CASSLHPSGRWVSYNEQFF,TGTGCCAGCAGCTTACACCCTAGCGGGAGATGGGTGTCCTACAATGAGCAGTTCTTC
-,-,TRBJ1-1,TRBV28,CASSLWGRAPNTEAFF,TGTGCCAGCAGTTTATGGGGGAGGGCCCCGAACACTGAAGCTTTCTTT
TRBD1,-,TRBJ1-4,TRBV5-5,CASTRQEGAGEKLFF,TGTGCCAGCACTCGACAAGAGGGGGCTGGTGAAAAACTGTTTTTT
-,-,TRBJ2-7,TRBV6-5,CASREGNRQYF,TGTGCCAGCAGGGAGGGGAACCGGCAGTACTTC
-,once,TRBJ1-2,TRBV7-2,CASSFTGIANYGYTF,TGTGCCAGCAGCTTTACAGGGATAGCTAACTATGGCTACACCTTC
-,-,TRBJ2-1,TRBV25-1,CASTVPGGNEQFF,TGTGCCAGCACCGTGCCAGGGGGGAATGAGCAGTTCTTC
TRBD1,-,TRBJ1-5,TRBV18,CASSRQGDNQPQHF,TGTGCCAGCTCACGACAGGGAGACAATCAGCCCCAGCATTTT
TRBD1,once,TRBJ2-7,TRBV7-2,CASSLVGQSTYEQYF,TGTGCCAGCAGCTTAGTGGGACAGAGTACCTACGAGCAGTACTTC
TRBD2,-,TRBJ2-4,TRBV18,CASSPLAGASKNIQYF,TGTGCCAGCTCACCGTTAGCGGGAGCATCCAAAAACATTCAGTACTTC